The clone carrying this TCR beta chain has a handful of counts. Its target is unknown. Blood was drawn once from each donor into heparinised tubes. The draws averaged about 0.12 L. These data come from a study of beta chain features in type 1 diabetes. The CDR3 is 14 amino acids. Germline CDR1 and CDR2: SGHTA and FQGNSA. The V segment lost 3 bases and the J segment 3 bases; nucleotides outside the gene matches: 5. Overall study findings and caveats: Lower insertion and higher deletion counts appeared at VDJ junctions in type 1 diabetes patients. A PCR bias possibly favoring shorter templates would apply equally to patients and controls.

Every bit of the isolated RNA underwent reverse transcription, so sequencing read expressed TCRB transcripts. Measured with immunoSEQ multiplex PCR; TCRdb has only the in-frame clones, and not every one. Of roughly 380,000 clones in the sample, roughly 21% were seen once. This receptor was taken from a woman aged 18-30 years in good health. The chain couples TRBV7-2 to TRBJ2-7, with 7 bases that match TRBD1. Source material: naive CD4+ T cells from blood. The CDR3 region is CASSLSRDSYEQYF. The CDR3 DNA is TGTGCCAGCAGCTTGTCCCGGGACAGCTACGAGCAGTACTTC.